These 32 T cell receptor beta chains originate from one sample sequenced in a study of T cell responses to AZD1222 COVID-19 vaccine. Data came from immunoSEQ multiplex PCR; TCRdb stores just in-frame clones and leaves some out. Of about 150,000 clones in the sample, around 84% are singletons; the top ten hold approximately 4.7%. The material sequenced was peripheral blood, taken 28 days after the second AZD1222 dose. All receptors come from an adult who received the AZD1222 COVID-19 vaccine.

V is TRBV5-6 and J is TRBJ1-4; TRBD1 matches at 7 bases. The CDR3 contains 14 residues. From germline, CDR1 is SGHDT and CDR2 YYEEEE. With V trimmed by 5 bases and J by 7 bases, 8 bases remained unmatched. The CDR3, as DNA: TGTGCCAGCAGTCTTACAGGGGAGGGTGAAAAACTGTTTTTT. Protein sequence: CASSLTGEGEKLFF.

This clone was detected once. This chain uses TRBV19 with TRBJ2-3; D gene uncertain. Trimming took off 7 bases at V and 3 bases at J, with 14 bases between the two ends. CDR3 length: 14 amino acids. The V gene's germline CDR1 is LNHDA and CDR2 SQIVND (reference sequence). DNA of the CDR3: TGTGCCAGTATACCCTCGGCCAAAACAGATACGCAGTATTTT. Its protein product is CASIPSAKTDTQYF.

This clone was observed a handful of times. The chain carries TRBV6-5 and TRBJ2-7; D unclear. The V gene lost 7 bases and the J gene lost 4 bases, with 17 bases spanning the gap. CDR3 length: 14 residues. Germline assignment: CDR1 MNHEY and CDR2 SVGAGI. The CDR3 protein is CASTMPGVLYEQYF. The CDR3 DNA is TGTGCCAGCACCATGCCCGGAGTTCTATACGAGCAGTACTTC.

This clone was counted between two and nine times. V gene TRBV9 combines with J gene TRBJ2-2, with 11 nucleotides matching TRBD2. Germline assignment: CDR1 SGDLS and CDR2 YYNGEE. CDR3 size: 17 residues. Trimming at V came to 0 bases and at J to 5 bases, leaving 6 bases not matched to a gene. CDR3 nucleotides: TGTGCCAGCAGCGTAGCGCGGGGACTAGCGGCAACCGGGGAGCTGTTTTTT. Translating gives CASSVARGLAATGELFF. The full variable domain, with the rest looked up from reference TRBV9 and TRBJ2-2, is DSGVTQTPKHLITATGQRVTLRCSPRSGDLSVYWYQQSLDQGLQFLIQYYNGEERAKGNILERFSAQQFPDLHSELNLSSLELGDSALYFCASSVARGLAATGELFFGEGSRLTVL.

In this sample, this clone turned up once. This chain uses TRBV30 with TRBJ2-7; unclear D gene. The V gene's germline CDR1 is GTSNPN and CDR2 SVGIG (reference sequence). The CDR3 extends over 11 amino acids. V was shortened by 3 bases and J by 5 bases, with 8 bases between the two germline ends. The CDR3 DNA reads TGTGCCTGGAGGATGGGTAACGAGCAGTACTTC. Translating gives CAWRMGNEQYF.

The chain uses TRBV5-6 and TRBJ1-5, with D perhaps matching TRBD1 (5 bases). This CDR3 has 15 residues. The V end lost 2 bases, the J end lost 2 bases, and 11 bases lay between the germline ends. CDR1 and CDR2 (germline): SGHDT, YYEEEE. In DNA form, the CDR3 reads TGTGCCAGCAGCTTCCAGGGTACGGGCAATCAGCCCCAGCATTTT. Its protein product is CASSFQGTGNQPQHF.

CDR3 loop: CASSTGDNQPQHF. The CDR3 DNA sequence: TGTGCCAGCAGTACAGGGGACAATCAGCCCCAGCATTTT. The chain couples TRBV6-5 to TRBJ1-5; 7 bases agree with TRBD1. The V segment lost 5 bases and the J segment 3 bases; nucleotides outside the gene matches: 1. The CDR3 runs to 13 residues. CDR1 is MNHEY, CDR2 SVGAGI, per germline.

The V call is TRBV29-1, the J call TRBJ2-3; 10 bases are a match to TRBD1. CDR1 is SQVTM, CDR2 ANQGSEA, per germline. This CDR3 region has 14 residues. The ends lost 8 bases at V and 1 base at J; junction bases unmatched: 6. This chain's CDR3 is CSTWTGGGTDTQYF. The CDR3 nucleotides are TGCAGCACTTGGACAGGGGGAGGCACAGATACGCAGTATTTT.

This sequence joins TRBV13 and TRBJ2-7, with 7 bases fitting TRBD1. CDR3 size: 15 residues. Trimming cost V 2 bases and J 0 bases; bases outside gene matches: 4. The germline V gene has CDR1 PRHDT and CDR2 FYEKMQ (reference sequence). The CDR3 loop is CASSLQGVVSYEQYF. CDR3 DNA sequence: TGTGCCAGCAGCTTACAGGGGGTGGTCTCCTACGAGCAGTACTTC.

The chain links TRBV29-1 to TRBJ2-1; TRBD1 matches 7 bases. This CDR3 comprises 12 residues. CDR1 and CDR2 from the germline V gene are SQVTM and ANQGSEA. The DNA for the CDR3 is TGCACTTACAGGGGATCCTACAATGAGCAGTTCTTC. Translated, it gives CTYRGSYNEQFF.

The chain combines TRBV29-1 with TRBJ1-5; weak D call: TRBD1 (5 bases). Trimming shortened V by 7 bases and J by 6 bases, and 16 bases separated the two germline ends. The CDR3 sequence is 13 residues long. From germline, CDR1 is SQVTM and CDR2 ANQGSEA. The CDR3 here is CSAKQGVGQPQHF. In nucleotides, the CDR3 is TGCAGCGCCAAACAAGGGGTGGGTCAGCCCCAGCATTTT.

This clone was detected only a few times. The rearrangement joins TRBV6-5 to TRBJ2-1, with a tentative D call TRBD2 (6 bases). V was pared by 8 bases and J by 5 bases, with 19 bases between. Germline V lookup: CDR1 MNHEY, CDR2 SVGAGI. The length of the CDR3 is 15 residues. CDR3 in DNA: TGTGCCAGCCGAGCAGTCGGAGGGGAACACAATGAGCAGTTCTTC. This translates into CASRAVGGEHNEQFF.

The chain uses TRBV30 and TRBJ1-2; tentatively, D is TRBD1 (6 bases). CDR1 and CDR2 from the germline V gene are GTSNPN and SVGIG (reference sequence). The ends were cut back, 2 bases at V and 8 bases at J, with 12 bases in the middle. This CDR3 has 12 residues. The chain's CDR3 is CAWSLQGRGYTF. The CDR3 DNA reads TGTGCCTGGAGTTTACAGGGCAGGGGCTACACCTTC.

V and J are TRBV3-1 (or the pseudogene TRBV3-2) and TRBJ2-1; 7 bases map to TRBD2. CDR1 is LGHDT, CDR2 YNNKEL, per germline (reference sequence). The CDR3 extends over 13 amino acids. J gave up 15 bases and V 5 bases, and 13 bases lay outside the gene matches. CDR3 sequence reads: CASSARDYHRRFF. The DNA of the CDR3 is TGTGCCAGCAGCGCCCGGGACTACCACAGACGGTTCTTC.

The chain couples TRBV4-1 to TRBJ2-1; the D is unclear. Trimming shortened V by 3 bases and J by 6 bases, and 9 bases separated the two germline ends. Germline V gives CDR1 MGHRA, CDR2 YSYEKL. CDR3 size: 13 residues. For the CDR3, the DNA is TGCGCCAGCAGCCACGTGAACCCCAATGAGCAGTTCTTC. This translates into CASSHVNPNEQFF.

The gene calls are TRBV28 and TRBJ1-5; tentative D call: TRBD1 (5 bases). CDR1 is MDHEN and CDR2 is SYDVKM in the germline V gene. Trimming stripped 3 bases from V and 7 bases from J, with 13 bases between. CDR3 length: 14 residues. The CDR3 bases are TGTGCCAGCAGTTTCCCCAGGGCGGGGCAGCCCCAGCATTTT. Translating gives CASSFPRAGQPQHF.

The rearrangement joins TRBV28 to TRBJ1-3; D ambiguous. The V gene's germline CDR1 is MDHEN and CDR2 SYDVKM. V was shortened by 2 bases and J by 2 bases, with 10 bases between the two germline ends. The CDR3 sequence is 15 residues long. CDR3 in amino acids: CASSLGVGAGNTIYF. The CDR3 DNA is TGTGCCAGCAGTTTAGGGGTTGGCGCTGGAAACACCATATATTTT.

This clone was recorded a few times. This rearrangement joins TRBV11-2 to TRBJ1-1; tentative D call: TRBD1 (6 bases). Germline assignment: CDR1 SGHAT and CDR2 FQNNGV. The CDR3 is 13 residues long. V was shortened by 3 bases and J by 5 bases, with 10 bases between the two germline ends. DNA for the CDR3: TGTGCCAGCAGCTTTACAGGGAATACTGAAGCTTTCTTT. Residues: CASSFTGNTEAFF.

The chain recombines TRBV29-1 with TRBJ2-1; 10 bases align to TRBD1. The junction had 5 bases not matched to a gene; V was cut back by 7 bases and J by 8 bases. This CDR3 contains 12 residues. CDR1 and CDR2 (germline): SQVTM, ANQGSEA. The CDR3 DNA sequence: TGCAGCGCCAGGACAGGGGGGTATGAGCAGTTCTTC. Translating gives CSARTGGYEQFF.

The genes are TRBV11-2 and TRBJ2-3, with 9 bases identical to TRBD2. Trimming cost V 1 base and J 5 bases; bases outside gene matches: 16. CDR3 length: 19 residues. Looked up from germline, CDR1 is SGHAT and CDR2 is FQNNGV. Written as DNA, the CDR3 is TGTGCCAGCAGCTTAGTCACACCGACTAGCGGATCAGCCCTAGATACGCAGTATTTT. This encodes CASSLVTPTSGSALDTQYF. The variable domain in full, completed from reference TRBV11-2 and TRBJ2-3, reads EAGVAQSPRYKIIEKRQSVAFWCNPISGHATLYWYQQILGQGPKLLIQFQNNGVVDDSQLPKDRFSAERLKGVDSTLKIQPAKLEDSAVYLCASSLVTPTSGSALDTQYFGPGTRLTVL.

V gene TRBV6-5 combines with J gene TRBJ2-7; possible D gene TRBD1, 5 bases. The germline CDR1 and CDR2 sequences are MNHEY and SVGAGI. V was cut by 7 bases and J by 4 bases, with 17 bases left in between. This CDR3 is built from 14 residues. The CDR3 region is CASIQGSTRYEQYF. The CDR3, as DNA: TGTGCCAGCATTCAGGGATCCACCCGGTACGAGCAGTACTTC.

The V call is TRBV6-2 or TRBV6-3, the J call TRBJ1-2; D not certain. Germline values: CDR1 MNHEY, CDR2 SVGEGT. This CDR3 comprises 12 residues. V was pared by 0 bases and J by 7 bases, with 6 bases between. The CDR3 sequence is CASSYSEGGYTF. The DNA of the CDR3 is TGTGCCAGCAGTTACTCGGAGGGTGGCTACACCTTC.

The chain recombines TRBV29-1 with TRBJ2-3; D remains ambiguous. The V and J ends lost 4 bases and 5 bases respectively, with 13 bases between them. Germline V gene sequence: CDR1 SQVTM, CDR2 ANQGSEA. This CDR3 comprises 13 residues. The CDR3 DNA sequence: TGCAGCGTTGGAGACACCCCCAAAGATACGCAGTATTTT. Amino acid sequence: CSVGDTPKDTQYF.

The chain employs TRBV6-5 and TRBJ1-1; D ambiguous. Per germline, CDR1 MNHEY and CDR2 SVGAGI. The V gene lost 8 bases and the J gene lost 3 bases, with 10 bases spanning the gap. This CDR3 is built from 12 residues. CDR3 amino acids: CASGRGYTEAFF. As DNA, the CDR3 is TGTGCCAGCGGGCGGGGATACACTGAAGCTTTCTTT.

The CDR3 sequence is CASSPGQGIRHF. The CDR3 region has the DNA TGTGCCAGCAGTCCGGGACAGGGGATTCGGCATTTT. This rearrangement joins TRBV12-3 or TRBV12-4 to TRBJ1-5; 10 bases map to TRBD1. This CDR3 has 12 residues. J lost 15 bases, V lost 5 bases, and 7 bases had no gene match.

The V and J genes are TRBV11-2 and TRBJ1-2; D is unclear. The germline V and J ends were trimmed by 1 base and 8 bases, with 11 bases remaining between them. Germline V gene lookup returns CDR1 SGHAT and CDR2 FQNNGV. The CDR3 consists of 13 residues. CDR3 in amino acids: CASSLALGDGYTF. Written as DNA, the CDR3 is TGTGCCAGCAGCTTAGCGCTGGGCGACGGCTACACCTTC.

This chain links TRBV10-1 with TRBJ2-3, with 11 bases that match TRBD2. Germline V gives CDR1 WNHNN, CDR2 SYGVQD (reference sequence). This CDR3 is 15 amino acids long. With 8 bases clipped from V and 3 bases from J, the junction kept 7 bases outside the gene matches. The CDR3 DNA sequence: TGCGCCAGCGGCCTAGCGGGGGGAACGACAGATACGCAGTATTTT. This sequence encodes CASGLAGGTTDTQYF.

This sequence joins TRBV10-3 and TRBJ2-5; D not certain. CDR3 length: 11 amino acids. Germline-derived CDR1 and CDR2 are ENHRY and SYGVKD. Trimming left V 2 bases short and J 4 bases short, with 2 bases between. The CDR3 region has the DNA TGTGCCATCAGTGAGGGAGAGACCCAGTACTTC. This sequence encodes CAISEGETQYF.

This sequence joins TRBV6-6 and TRBJ2-7; weak D call: TRBD1 (6 bases). Germline V lookup: CDR1 MNHNY, CDR2 SVGAGI (reference sequence). Trimming shortened V by 5 bases and J by 1 base, and 12 bases separated the two germline ends. There are 14 residues in the CDR3. The CDR3 sequence is CASSPQQGSYEQYF. The DNA of the CDR3 is TGTGCCAGCAGTCCTCAACAGGGTTCCTACGAGCAGTACTTC.

V and J are TRBV2 and TRBJ1-6, with D hard to call. The germline V and J ends were trimmed by 10 bases and 7 bases, with 17 bases remaining between them. The CDR3 has 14 amino acids. Germline CDR1 is SNHLY and CDR2 is FYNNEI. This chain's CDR3 is CATTRQDVNSPLHF. The DNA of the CDR3 is TGTGCCACCACCCGGCAGGACGTAAATTCACCCCTCCACTTT.

The V gene is TRBV28, the J gene TRBJ1-2; unclear D gene. The CDR3 spans 14 residues. The ends were cut back, 3 bases at V and 5 bases at J, with 13 bases in the middle. Germline values: CDR1 MDHEN, CDR2 SYDVKM. CDR3 loop: CASSFRPEIYGYTF. The CDR3 bases are TGTGCCAGCAGTTTTCGTCCTGAGATATATGGCTACACCTTC.

The chain couples TRBV28 to TRBJ1-4; 9 positions match TRBD1. CDR1 is MDHEN and CDR2 is SYDVKM in the germline V gene. The CDR3 contains 15 residues. V was pared by 6 bases and J by 2 bases, with 4 bases of the junction left unmatched. The CDR3 reads CASRPTGGTNEKLFF. CDR3 nucleotides: TGTGCCAGCAGACCCACAGGGGGCACTAATGAAAAACTGTTTTTT. The variable domain in full, completed from reference TRBV28 and TRBJ1-4, reads DVKVTQSSRYLVKRTGEKVFLECVQDMDHENMFWYRQDPGLGLRLIYFSYDVKMKEKGDIPEGYSVSREKKERFSLILESASTNQTSMYLCASRPTGGTNEKLFFGSGTQLSVL.